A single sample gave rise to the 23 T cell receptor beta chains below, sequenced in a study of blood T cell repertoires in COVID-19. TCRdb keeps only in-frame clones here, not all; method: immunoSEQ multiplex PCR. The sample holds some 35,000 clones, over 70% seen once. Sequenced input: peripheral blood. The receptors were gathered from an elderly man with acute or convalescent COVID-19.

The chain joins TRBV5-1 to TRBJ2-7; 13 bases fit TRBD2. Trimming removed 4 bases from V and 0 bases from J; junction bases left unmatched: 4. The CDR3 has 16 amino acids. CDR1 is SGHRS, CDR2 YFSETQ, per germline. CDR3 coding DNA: TGCGCCAGCAGCAGAACTAGCGGGAGGGCCTCCTACGAGCAGTACTTC. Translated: CASSRTSGRASYEQYF. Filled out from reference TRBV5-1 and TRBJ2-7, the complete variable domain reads KAGVTQTPRYLIKTRGQQVTLSCSPISGHRSVSWYQQTPGQGLQFLFEYFSETQRNKGNFPGRFSGRQFSNSRSEMNVSTLELGDSALYLCASSRTSGRASYEQYFGPGTRLTVT.

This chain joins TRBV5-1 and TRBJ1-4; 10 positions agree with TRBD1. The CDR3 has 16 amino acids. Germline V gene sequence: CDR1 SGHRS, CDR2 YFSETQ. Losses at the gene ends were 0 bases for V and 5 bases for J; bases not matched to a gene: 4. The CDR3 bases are TGCGCCAGCAGCTTGGGACAGGGGGCGCGAAATGAAAAACTGTTTTTT. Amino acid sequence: CASSLGQGARNEKLFF.

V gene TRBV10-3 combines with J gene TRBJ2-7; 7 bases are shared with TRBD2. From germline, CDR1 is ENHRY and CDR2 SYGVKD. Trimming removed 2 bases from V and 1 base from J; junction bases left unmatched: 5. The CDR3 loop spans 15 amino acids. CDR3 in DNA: TGTGCCATCAGTGAGGTAGCGGGCCGATCCTACGAGCAGTACTTC. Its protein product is CAISEVAGRSYEQYF.

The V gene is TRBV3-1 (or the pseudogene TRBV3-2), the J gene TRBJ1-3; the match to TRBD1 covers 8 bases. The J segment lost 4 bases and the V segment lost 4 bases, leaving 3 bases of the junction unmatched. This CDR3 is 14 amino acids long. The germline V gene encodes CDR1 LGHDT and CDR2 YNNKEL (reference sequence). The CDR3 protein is CASSPGGGGNTIYF. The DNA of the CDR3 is TGTGCCAGCAGCCCAGGGGGCGGCGGAAACACCATATATTTT.

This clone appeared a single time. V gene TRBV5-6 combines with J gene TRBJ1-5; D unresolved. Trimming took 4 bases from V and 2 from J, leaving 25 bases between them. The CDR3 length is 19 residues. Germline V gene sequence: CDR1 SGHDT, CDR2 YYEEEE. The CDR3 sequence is CASSVRESFSLYGNQPQHF. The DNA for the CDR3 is TGTGCCAGCAGCGTCCGGGAGTCCTTTTCGCTTTATGGCAATCAGCCCCAGCATTTT.

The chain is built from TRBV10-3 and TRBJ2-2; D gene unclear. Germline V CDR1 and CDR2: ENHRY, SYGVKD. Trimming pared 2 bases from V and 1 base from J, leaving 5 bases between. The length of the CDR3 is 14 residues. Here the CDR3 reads CAISENRNTGELFF. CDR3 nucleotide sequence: TGTGCCATCAGTGAGAACAGGAACACCGGGGAGCTGTTTTTT.

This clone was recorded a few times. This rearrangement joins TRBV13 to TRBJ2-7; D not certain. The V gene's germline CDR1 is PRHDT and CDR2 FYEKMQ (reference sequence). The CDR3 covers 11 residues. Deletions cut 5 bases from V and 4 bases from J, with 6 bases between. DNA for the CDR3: TGTGCCAGCAGCCCCCAATACGAGCAGTACTTC. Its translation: CASSPQYEQYF.

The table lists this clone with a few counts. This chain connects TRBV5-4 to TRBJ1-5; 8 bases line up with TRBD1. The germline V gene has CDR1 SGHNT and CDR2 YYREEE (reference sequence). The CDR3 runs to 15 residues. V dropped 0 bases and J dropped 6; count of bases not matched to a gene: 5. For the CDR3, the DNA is TGTGCCAGCAGCTTGGACCAGGGGGCAAGTCAGCCCCAGCATTTT. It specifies CASSLDQGASQPQHF.

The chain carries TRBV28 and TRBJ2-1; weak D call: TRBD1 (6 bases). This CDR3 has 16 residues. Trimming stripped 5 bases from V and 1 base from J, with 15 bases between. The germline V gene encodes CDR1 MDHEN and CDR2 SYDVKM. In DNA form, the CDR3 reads TGTGCCAGCAGTCCCCATTGGACAGCATCCTACAATGAGCAGTTCTTC. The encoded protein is CASSPHWTASYNEQFF.

The chain's CDR3 is CASSFRDSYSPLHF. The CDR3 bases are TGTGCCAGCAGCTTCAGGGATTCCTATTCACCCCTCCACTTT. V usage is TRBV7-2 and J usage is TRBJ1-6, with D possibly TRBD1 on 5 matching bases. The CDR3 sequence is 14 residues long. Looked up from germline, CDR1 is SGHTA and CDR2 is FQGNSA. Trimming shortened V by 3 bases and J by 8 bases, and 11 bases separated the two germline ends.

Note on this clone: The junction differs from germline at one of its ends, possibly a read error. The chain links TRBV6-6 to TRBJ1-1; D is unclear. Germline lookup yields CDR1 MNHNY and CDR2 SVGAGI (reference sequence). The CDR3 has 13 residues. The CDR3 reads CASSLTRNTETFF. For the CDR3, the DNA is TGTGCCAGCAGCTTGACGAGGAACACTGAAACTTTCTTT.

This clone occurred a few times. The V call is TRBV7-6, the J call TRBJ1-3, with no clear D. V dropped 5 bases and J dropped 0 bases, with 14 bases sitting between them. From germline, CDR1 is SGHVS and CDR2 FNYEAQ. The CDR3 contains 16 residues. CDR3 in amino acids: CASSLDRLGSGNTIYF. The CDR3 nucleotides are TGTGCCAGCAGCCTAGACCGTCTAGGCTCTGGAAACACCATATATTTT.

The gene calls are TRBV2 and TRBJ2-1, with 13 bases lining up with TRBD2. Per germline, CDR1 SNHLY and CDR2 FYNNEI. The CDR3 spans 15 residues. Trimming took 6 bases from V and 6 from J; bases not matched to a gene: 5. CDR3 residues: CASRALAGGSNEQFF. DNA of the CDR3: TGTGCCAGCAGGGCACTAGCGGGAGGGAGCAATGAGCAGTTCTTC.

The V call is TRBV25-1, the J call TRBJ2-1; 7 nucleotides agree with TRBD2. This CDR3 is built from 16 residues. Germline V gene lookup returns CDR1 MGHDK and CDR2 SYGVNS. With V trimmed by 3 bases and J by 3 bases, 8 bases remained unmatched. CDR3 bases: TGTGCCAGCAGTGATATGAGGGGAGGGGACTACAATGAGCAGTTCTTC. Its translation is CASSDMRGGDYNEQFF.

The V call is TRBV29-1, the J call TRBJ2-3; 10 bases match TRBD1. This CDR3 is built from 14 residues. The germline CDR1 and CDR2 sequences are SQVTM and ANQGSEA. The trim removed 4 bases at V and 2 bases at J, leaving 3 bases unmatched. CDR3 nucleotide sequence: TGCAGCGTTGGGGGGACAGGGGACACAGATACGCAGTATTTT. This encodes CSVGGTGDTDTQYF.

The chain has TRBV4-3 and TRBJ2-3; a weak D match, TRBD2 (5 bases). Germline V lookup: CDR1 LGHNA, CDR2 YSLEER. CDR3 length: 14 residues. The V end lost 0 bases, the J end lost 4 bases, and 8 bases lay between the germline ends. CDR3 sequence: CASSQEFSADTQYF. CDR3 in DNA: TGCGCCAGCAGCCAAGAGTTTAGCGCAGATACGCAGTATTTT.

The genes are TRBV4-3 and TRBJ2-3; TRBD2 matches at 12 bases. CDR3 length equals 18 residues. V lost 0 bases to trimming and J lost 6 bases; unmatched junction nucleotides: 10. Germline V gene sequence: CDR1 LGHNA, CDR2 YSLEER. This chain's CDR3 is CASSQDIGLAGPGDTQYF. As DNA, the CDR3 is TGCGCCAGCAGCCAAGATATCGGACTAGCGGGACCCGGGGATACGCAGTATTTT.

For the CDR3, the DNA is TGTGCCAGCAGCGCCCGCGGGGGCGCAGGGAACACTGAAGCTTTCTTT. The encoded protein is CASSARGGAGNTEAFF. The chain combines TRBV7-9 with TRBJ1-1; perhaps TRBD1 as D (6 bases). CDR3 length equals 16 residues. CDR1 SEHNR and CDR2 FQNEAQ come from the germline V gene (reference sequence). V gave up 5 bases and J gave up 1 base, with 17 bases separating them.

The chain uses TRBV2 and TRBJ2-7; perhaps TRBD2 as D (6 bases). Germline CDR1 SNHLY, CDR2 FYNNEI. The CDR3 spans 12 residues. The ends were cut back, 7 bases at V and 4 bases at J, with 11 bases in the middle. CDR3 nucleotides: TGTGCCAGCAACGAACGGGAGTACGAGCAGTACTTC. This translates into CASNEREYEQYF. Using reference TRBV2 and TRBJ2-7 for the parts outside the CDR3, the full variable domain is EPEVTQTPSHQVTQMGQEVILRCVPISNHLYFYWYRQILGQKVEFLVSFYNNEISEKSEIFDDQFSVERPDGSNFTLKIRSTKLEDSAMYFCASNEREYEQYFGPGTRLTVT.

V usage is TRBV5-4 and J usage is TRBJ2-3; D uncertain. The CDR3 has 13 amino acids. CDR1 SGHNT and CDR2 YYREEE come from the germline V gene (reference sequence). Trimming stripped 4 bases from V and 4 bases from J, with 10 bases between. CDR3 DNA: TGTGCCAGCAGCGTGAGCATCGCAGATACGCAGTATTTT. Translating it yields CASSVSIADTQYF.

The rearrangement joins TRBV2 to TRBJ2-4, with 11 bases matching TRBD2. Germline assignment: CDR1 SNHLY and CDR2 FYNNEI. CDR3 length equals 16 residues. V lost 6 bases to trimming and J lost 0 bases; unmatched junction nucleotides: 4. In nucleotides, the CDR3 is TGTGCCAGCAGGGGTAGCGGGGGGGTAGCCAAAAACATTCAGTACTTC. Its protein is CASRGSGGVAKNIQYF.

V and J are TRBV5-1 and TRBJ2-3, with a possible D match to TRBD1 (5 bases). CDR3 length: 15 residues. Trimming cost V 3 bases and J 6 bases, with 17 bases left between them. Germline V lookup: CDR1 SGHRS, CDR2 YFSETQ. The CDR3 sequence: CASSSGRALVDTQYF. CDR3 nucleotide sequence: TGCGCCAGCAGCTCGGGCAGGGCGTTGGTTGATACGCAGTATTTT.

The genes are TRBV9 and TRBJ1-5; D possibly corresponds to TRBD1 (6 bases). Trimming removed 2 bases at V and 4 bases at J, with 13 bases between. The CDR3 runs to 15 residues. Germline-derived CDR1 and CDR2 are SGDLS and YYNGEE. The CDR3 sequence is CASSVSGQINQPQHF. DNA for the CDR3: TGTGCCAGCAGCGTGAGTGGACAGATAAATCAGCCCCAGCATTTT.